This T cell receptor beta chain was sequenced in a study of control samples from healthy donors and cancer patients. In its sample, this clone was seen once. This CDR3 is 16 amino acids long. Germline-derived CDR1 and CDR2 are SGHKS and YYEKEE (reference sequence). The V end was cut by 0 bases, the J end by 0 bases, with 12 bases between. Profiling relied on immunoSEQ multiplex PCR, and the TCRdb table lists in-frame clones only, not all of them. The table records approximately 49,000 clones, 65% to 90% of them present only once. This TCR was sampled from a woman in her forties or fifties with lung cancer. What was sequenced was PBMCs. The genes are TRBV5-5 and TRBJ1-1, with D perhaps matching TRBD1 (6 bases). The CDR3 nucleotides are TGTGCCAGCAGCTTGGATGGGGGCCCCTTGAACACTGAAGCTTTCTTT. It translates to CASSLDGGPLNTEAFF.